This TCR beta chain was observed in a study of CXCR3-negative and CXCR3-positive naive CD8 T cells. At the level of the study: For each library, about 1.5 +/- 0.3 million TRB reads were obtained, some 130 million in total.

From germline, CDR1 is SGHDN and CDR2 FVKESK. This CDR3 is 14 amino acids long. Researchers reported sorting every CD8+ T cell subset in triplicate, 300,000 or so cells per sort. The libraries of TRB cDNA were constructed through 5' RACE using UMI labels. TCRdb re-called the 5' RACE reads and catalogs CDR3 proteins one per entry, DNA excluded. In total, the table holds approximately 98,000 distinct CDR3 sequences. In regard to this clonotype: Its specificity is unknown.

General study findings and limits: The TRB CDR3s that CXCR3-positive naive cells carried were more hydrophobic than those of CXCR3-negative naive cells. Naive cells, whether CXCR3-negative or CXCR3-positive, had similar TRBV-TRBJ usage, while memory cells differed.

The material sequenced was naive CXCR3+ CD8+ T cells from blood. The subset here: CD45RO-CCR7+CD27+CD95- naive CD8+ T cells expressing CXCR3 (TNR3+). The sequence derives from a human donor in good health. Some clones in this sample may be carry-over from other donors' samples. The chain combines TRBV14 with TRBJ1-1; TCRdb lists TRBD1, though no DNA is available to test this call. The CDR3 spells CASSQSTGYGEAFF.